The present entry profiles one T cell receptor (beta chain) with its context. The sample holds many counts of this clonotype. The target of this receptor is not known. Base qualities are missing; no much larger clone stands one base away. Set within a cohort of healthcare workers in London, UK, this nested case-control study involved weekly PCR testing of nasopharyngeal swabs along with blood sampling. Between 23 and 31 March 2020, the week of the UK lockdown, healthcare workers were enrolled and then followed up weekly for as long as 16 weeks. Library generation was performed with 5' RACE. TCRdb names NextSeq 500 as the instrument used. Unique molecular identifiers were attached to individual cDNA molecules in the TCR library protocol so that sequencing error and PCR bias could be corrected. Sequencing covered both TCR alpha and beta chains, and within each sample the abundances of alpha and beta sequences were tightly co-correlated. Per the original workflow: Decombinator V4 was used to annotate the V gene, J gene and CDR3 of the TCR sequences. TCRs were defined as expanded if a significant change between any two time points was detected under a Poisson model with p below 0.0001. TCR abundances were normalised to the total number of TCRs sequenced per sample and expressed as counts per million. MAIT TCRs were defined by TRAV1-2 paired with TRAJ12, TRAJ20 or TRAJ33, and iNKT TCRs by TRAV10 paired with TRAJ18. A search of VDJdb, accessed on 1 November 2021, was run for TCRs annotated to CMV, EBV and SARS-CoV-2, with TCRs annotated for multiple antigens excluded. The public reads were reprocessed in TCRdb via fastp at Q25 and MiXCR, keeping in-frame beta chains. Every entry covers one CDR3 protein and lists the most common genes and DNA from its rows. In this record, the V and J calls reflect TCRdb's handling and not the investigators' own analysis. For this sample the table gives more than 25,000 distinct CDR3 sequences, of which 2.9% were detected only once. Of the sample, around 0.72% falls within the top ten clones.

The entry originates in a study of early T cells in non-severe SARS-CoV-2 infection (TCRdb year 2021). Study-wide context: TCR sequencing used bulk RNA from unsorted whole blood, so alpha and beta chains could not be paired. What the work shows at the level of the full study, not this receptor alone: VDJdb matching was skewed toward anti-spike CD8 responses and likely underestimated virus-specific expansions, missing private and CD4 specificities.

From the cysteine up to the phenylalanine, the CDR3 has a length of 14 residues. Only the CDR3 region is kept as DNA, spanning 42 bases read in frame from base 1. V and J lose 1 base and 4 bases, and a span of 10 bases separates them. From the germline V gene (reference sequence), CDR1 is LGHDT and CDR2 is YNNKEL. The origin of this receptor is an adult who was a healthcare worker with PCR-confirmed SARS-CoV-2 infection or an uninfected control (not recorded which). Sequences were obtained from whole blood. The receptor chain draws on TRBV3-1 and TRBJ1-1; the D segment cannot be called with confidence. The nucleotide sequence reads as follows: TGTGCCAGCAGCCAAGGAGGACGGAGCACTGAAGCTTTCTTT. Translated, this gives CASSQGGRSTEAFF.